This TCR beta chain stems from a study of blood T cell repertoires in COVID-19. Method: immunoSEQ multiplex PCR; TCRdb's copy keeps in-frame clones and lacks some. Among about 480,000 clones listed, about nine tenths were seen once. Germline-derived CDR1 and CDR2 are MNHNY and SVGAGI (reference sequence). This CDR3 comprises 15 residues. Trimming took 7 bases from V and 3 from J; bases not matched to a gene: 8. The specimen sequenced was peripheral blood. This chain links TRBV6-6 with TRBJ2-1, with 8 positions matching TRBD2. This receptor was identified in a woman aged 45-60 years with COVID-19, enrolled during active disease. The CDR3 reads CASMTAGGLYNEQFF. CDR3 DNA sequence: TGTGCCAGCATGACGGCGGGGGGCCTCTACAATGAGCAGTTCTTC.